Below, 5 T cell receptor beta chains from the same sample are listed, as sequenced in a study of T cells after yellow fever vaccination (dated by TCRdb to 2018 to 2020). The library was built by means of 5' RACE. For sequencing, an Illumina NovaSeq 6000 was employed. TCRdb redid the processing of the public reads, applying fastp at Q25 and MiXCR, and retained in-frame beta chains. Duplicate CDR3 protein sequences are folded into a single record with the most common DNA and genes. This sample lists about 300,000 distinct CDR3 sequences; approximately 8% were detected once. The biggest ten clones account for around 3.4% of the sample. The treatment or condition label for this specimen denotes: live attenuated yellow fever vaccine strain. The source material was CD4+ T cells sorted from PBMCs, sampled 5 days after the yellow fever booster vaccination. The receptors were sampled from a man between 18 and 35 years old who received the YFV17D yellow fever vaccine.

V and J are TRBV5-1 and TRBJ2-3, with no clear D. CDR3 length: 15 residues. CDR1 is SGHRS, CDR2 YFSETQ, per germline. The ends were cut back, 2 bases at V and 0 bases at J, with 10 bases in the middle. The CDR3 protein is CASSFISSSTDTQYF. The CDR3, as DNA: TGCGCCAGCAGCTTTATAAGCTCTAGCACAGATACGCAGTATTTT.

The genes are TRBV19 and TRBJ2-3; 9 nucleotides agree with TRBD2. Germline values: CDR1 LNHDA, CDR2 SQIVND (reference sequence). The V gene end was trimmed by 3 bases and the J gene end by 2 bases; junction bases not matched to a gene: 6. The CDR3 runs to 16 residues. The CDR3 spells CASSMLWTSATDTQYF. The CDR3 nucleotides are TGTGCCAGTAGTATGCTCTGGACTAGCGCCACAGATACGCAGTATTTT.

V usage is TRBV6-1 and J usage is TRBJ2-3; D tentatively reads TRBD1 or TRBD2 (5 bases each). CDR3 length: 12 residues. Trimming shortened V by 5 bases and J by 5 bases, and 8 bases separated the two germline ends. The germline V gene encodes CDR1 MNHNS and CDR2 SASEGT. CDR3 protein: CASSRDEDTQYF. Here the CDR3 DNA reads TGTGCCAGCAGTCGGGACGAAGATACGCAGTATTTT.

The J gene is TRBJ1-6, the V gene TRBV6-5; possible D gene TRBD1, 6 bases. V dropped 5 bases and J dropped 9 bases, with 11 bases sitting between them. Germline lookup yields CDR1 MNHEY and CDR2 SVGAGI. The CDR3 runs to 13 residues. CDR3 coding DNA: TGTGCCAGCAGTCCCCGGACAGTTTCACCCCTCCACTTT. It is translated as CASSPRTVSPLHF.

CDR3 nucleotides: TGCGCCAGCAGCCAAGAATGGGGGAGAAAAGAGACCCAGTACTTC. It encodes CASSQEWGRKETQYF. The chain carries TRBV4-1 and TRBJ2-5; either TRBD1 or TRBD2 may fit D (5 bases each). V was pared by 0 bases and J by 3 bases, with 11 bases between. In germline, CDR1 is MGHRA, CDR2 YSYEKL. The CDR3 length is 15 residues.